This paragraph covers one T cell receptor (beta chain) sequence. Its antigen is not yet known. No much larger clone is present one base from it, and per-base qualities are unavailable. The sample comes from a study of shared clonotypes between healthy human individuals (TCRdb year 2020). Some background on the complete study: The cohort included a few men and a couple of women between 18 and 49 years of age. For each donor, CD4 naive and CD4 memory were each run on three plates, CD8 naive on two plates, and CD8 memory on one plate. To estimate repertoire size and how much clonotypes are shared between individuals, the study performed deep sequencing of blood TCR repertoires from a handful of healthy adults. Libraries were prepared and TCR repertoires were sequenced by different laboratories using diverse techniques, in order to increase sequencing depth and limit assay-specific biases. Per donor, leukapheresis produced somewhere between about 0.8 and 9 billion PBMCs. Beyond this particular receptor, the publication reports: Estimated clonotype richness was generally larger for naive than for memory subsets. Compared with non-shared clonotypes, clonotypes shared by all four sorted-subset donors had higher generation probabilities. Roughly 5.2% of naive CD4, 3.5% of naive CD8, around 2.3% of memory CD4, and 0.4% of memory CD8 clonotypes were shared across four donors. Pairwise subsampling indicated that sequencing depth was expected to affect the degree of clonotype sharing among donors. Rarefaction of sorted-subset datasets indicated incomplete sequencing despite the large sequencing depth. The genetic and exposure-history diversity represented was limited by the small number of donors. Only blood was sampled, and tissue TCR repertoires likely differ from those in blood.

The donors were healthy, HIV-negative adults who had no recently reported acute infections or vaccinations. All donors were Caucasian adults living in Nashville, Tennessee, USA. CD4+ T cells were enriched by magnetic negative selection; naive cells were then positively selected on CD45RA, and the negative fraction formed the memory subset. After blood collection by leukapheresis, PBMCs were isolated using Ficoll-Histopaque density gradient centrifugation and then cryopreserved in the vapor phase of liquid nitrogen. Analytical flow cytometry was used to check the purity and quantity of every magnetically sorted T cell population. Genomic DNA was isolated from every sorted fraction and measured by UV absorbance on a Nanodrop 2000c. TCR CDR3 regions were amplified from genomic DNA by multiplex PCR using the deep immunoSEQ assay. Extracted genomic DNA from each cell subset was distributed evenly across all wells of several immunoSEQ 96-well plates, and each plate was treated as a replicate. For sorted subsets, each replicate PCR was loaded with approximately 200 ng genomic DNA, equivalent to 25,000 to 35,000 T cell genomes. The purified libraries were quantified using a Qubit 3.0 fluorometer, sized with a Bioanalyzer 2100, and then quantified again using the KAPA Library Quantification kit. Every immunoSEQ 96-well plate was sequenced on a dedicated single-read 150-cycle Illumina NextSeq 550 flow cell. In the paper's pipeline: The immunoSEQ output contained only junctional sequences without quality scores, so filtering could not match that applied to full-length reads. To assign V/J genes and CDR3, sequences were annotated against IMGT germline references using PyIR, a Python wrapper for IgBLAST v1.9. Any read was removed if the V/J assignment was weak (E-value above 1e-6), the CDR3 was missing, or the read contained stop codons, out-of-frame junctions, or ambiguous translated residues. V3J clonotypes were defined as sequences sharing the same inferred V gene, J gene, and CDR3 amino acid sequence. Percentage overlap between repertoires was calculated by dividing the number of shared unique clonotypes by the size of the smaller repertoire. Three approaches were used to assess repertoire richness: RTK rarefaction, the Chao1 estimator, and Recon v2.1 estimates of unobserved clonotypes. OLGA was used to compute generation probabilities for all TCRbeta clonotypes that the gDNA method yielded from a handful of donors. Sourced from immuneACCESS, this table was stored by TCRdb with only in-frame sequences that have V and J called. A share of the clones is absent; for the studies checked, an unresolved V gene accounts for under half, and the remainder has no known explanation. V and J calls and clone size are copied from that table; D and trimming were computed from the DNA. This sample is represented by roughly 2.6 million clones; 85% to 95% of them were singletons. The biggest ten clones account for around 0.15% of the sample.

The CDR3, cysteine through phenylalanine, is 18 amino acids long. Solely the CDR3 DNA is kept, with 54 bases framed from the first base. The germline V end is reduced by 1 base and the J end by 4 bases; junction bases left unmatched: 11. CDR1 and CDR2 are read off the germline V gene as SGHVS and FQNEAQ. The sequence is built from TRBV7-8 and TRBJ2-3; 10 junctional bases match TRBD2. The sequence came from a young man in good health. Sequencing input: naive CD4+ T cells sorted from blood. The cell subset or site label here, explained by the study, means: CD45RA+ positively selected. The sequenced DNA is TGTGCCAGCAGCTTAGGCCAGCGGGGGGGCCCTTATCCAGATACGCAGTATTTT. This translates into CASSLGQRGGPYPDTQYF.